What follows are 15 T cell receptor beta chains derived from one specimen sequenced in a study of cytomegalovirus exposure and HLA in healthy donors. PCR employed 60 Vbeta and 13 Jbeta primers. The protocol was immunoSEQ multiplex PCR, while the TCRdb copy is restricted to in-frame clones and leaves out a portion. The sample consists of about 110,000 clones, approximately 58% of them appearing once. The sequenced material came from PBMCs. Every receptor here comes from a woman under 40 in good health and CMV-seronegative.

This chain uses TRBV6-1 with TRBJ2-7; D ambiguous. CDR3 length: 11 amino acids. Trimming shortened V by 8 bases and J by 2 bases, and 7 bases separated the two germline ends. Germline V gene data show CDR1 as MNHNS and CDR2 as SASEGT. CDR3 sequence reads: CASEQPYEQYF. The CDR3 DNA reads as TGTGCCAGCGAACAGCCCTACGAGCAGTACTTC.

The rearrangement uses TRBV5-1 and TRBJ2-1, with TRBD2 matching over 9 bases. The V and J ends lost 4 bases and 9 bases, in that order; junction bases with no gene match: 11. CDR1 SGHRS and CDR2 YFSETQ come from the germline V gene. The CDR3 consists of 15 residues. CDR3 in amino acids: CASSGLAGGPVEQFF. CDR3 DNA: TGCGCCAGCAGCGGCTTGGCGGGAGGGCCGGTTGAGCAGTTCTTC.

The CDR3 coding sequence is TGTGCCAGCAGCGCTGGACAGAACTATAATTCACCCCTCCACTTT. This gives the protein CASSAGQNYNSPLHF. The chain is built from TRBV5-4 and TRBJ1-6; TRBD1 is a possible D gene (6 bases). This CDR3 spans 15 amino acids. V was shortened by 4 bases and J by 3 bases, with 11 bases between the two germline ends. CDR1 is SGHNT and CDR2 is YYREEE in the germline V gene (reference sequence). Using reference TRBV5-4 and TRBJ1-6 for the parts outside the CDR3, the full variable domain is ETGVTQSPTHLIKTRGQQVTLRCSSQSGHNTVSWYQQALGQGPQFIFQYYREEENGRGNFPPRFSGLQFPNYSSELNVNALELDDSALYLCASSAGQNYNSPLHFGNGTRLTVT.

V gene TRBV2 combines with J gene TRBJ1-3; D gene uncertain. Germline V gives CDR1 SNHLY, CDR2 FYNNEI. This CDR3 has 13 amino acids. Trimming stripped 6 bases from V and 2 bases from J, with 8 bases between. The CDR3 bases are TGTGCCAGCAGCCCTATGGCTGGAAACACCATATATTTT. Residues: CASSPMAGNTIYF.

The rearrangement uses TRBV5-6 and TRBJ2-1; 9 bases align to TRBD2. CDR1 is SGHDT and CDR2 is YYEEEE in the germline V gene. The CDR3 is 15 amino acids. After removal of 4 bases from V and 4 bases from J, the junction contained 6 bases not matched to a gene. For the CDR3, the DNA is TGTGCCAGCAGCGCGACTAGCGGAGTGTACAATGAGCAGTTCTTC. It encodes CASSATSGVYNEQFF.

The chain is built from TRBV4-3 and TRBJ1-6, with TRBD1 matching 8 bases. The germline CDR1 and CDR2 sequences are LGHNA and YSLEER. V was pared by 0 bases and J by 8 bases, with 6 bases of the junction left unmatched. This CDR3 is built from 16 residues. CDR3 DNA sequence: TGCGCCAGCAGCCAAGATCGGGTCAGGGGGCATTCACCCCTCCACTTT. Its protein is CASSQDRVRGHSPLHF.

The V and J genes are TRBV6-5 and TRBJ1-1, with no clear D. CDR3 size: 14 residues. CDR1 is MNHEY, CDR2 SVGAGI, per germline. Trimming removed 6 bases from V and 7 bases from J, with 18 bases in between. CDR3 in amino acids: CASRQTPAKDEAFF. The CDR3 nucleotides are TGTGCCAGCAGACAGACGCCGGCAAAGGATGAAGCTTTCTTT.

This clone was detected only once. The chain employs TRBV25-1 and TRBJ2-7; 8 nucleotides align to TRBD2. Unmatched junction bases numbered 13, after V lost 6 bases and J lost 3 bases. This CDR3 spans 16 amino acids. Germline CDR1 is MGHDK and CDR2 is SYGVNS. The CDR3 coding sequence is TGTGCCAGCAGCGAAATGGGAGCGGGAGCCGACTACGAGCAGTACTTC. Translating it yields CASSEMGAGADYEQYF.

V gene TRBV5-6 combines with J gene TRBJ2-3, with 12 bases aligning to TRBD2. CDR1 and CDR2 (germline): SGHDT, YYEEEE. CDR3 length: 16 residues. The J segment lost 0 bases and the V segment lost 4 bases, leaving 3 bases of the junction unmatched. The DNA for the CDR3 is TGTGCCAGCAGCGCCGGGACTAGCGGGAGCACAGATACGCAGTATTTT. This sequence encodes CASSAGTSGSTDTQYF.

This rearrangement joins TRBV9 to TRBJ2-3; 12 nucleotides agree with TRBD2. The ends lost 3 bases at V and 4 bases at J; junction bases unmatched: 12. This CDR3 spans 18 amino acids. In germline, CDR1 is SGDLS, CDR2 YYNGEE. CDR3 amino acids: CASSDNLHTSGRSDTQYF. As DNA, the CDR3 is TGTGCCAGCAGCGACAACCTTCATACTAGCGGGAGGTCAGATACGCAGTATTTT.

This chain links TRBV7-9 with TRBJ2-7, with 10 bases that match TRBD2. The V gene's germline CDR1 is SEHNR and CDR2 FQNEAQ (reference sequence). The trim removed 5 bases at V and 2 bases at J, leaving 9 bases unmatched. The CDR3 extends over 16 amino acids. CDR3 amino acids: CASSPRGGLATYEQYF. The DNA for the CDR3 is TGTGCCAGCAGCCCCCGGGGGGGACTAGCGACCTACGAGCAGTACTTC.

The CDR3 coding sequence is TGTGCCAGCAGCCCGAGAGACAGGGGAAACGAGCAGTACTTC. Its protein is CASSPRDRGNEQYF. The rearrangement joins TRBV7-9 to TRBJ2-7; 8 bases agree with TRBD1. The CDR3 runs to 14 residues. CDR1 and CDR2 (germline): SEHNR, FQNEAQ (reference sequence). V trimming: 5 bases; J trimming: 5 bases; junction bases outside the gene matches: 8.

The rearrangement joins TRBV29-1 to TRBJ1-1; possibly TRBD1 for D (6 bases). CDR3 length: 14 amino acids. Trimming took off 1 base at V and 4 bases at J, with 13 bases between the two ends. Germline lookup yields CDR1 SQVTM and CDR2 ANQGSEA. Here the CDR3 reads CSVEAGGGGTEAFF. CDR3 coding DNA: TGCAGCGTTGAAGCTGGGGGCGGGGGCACTGAAGCTTTCTTT.

V is TRBV6-1 and J is TRBJ2-5; TRBD1 matches at 8 bases. Trimming took 6 bases from V and 5 from J; bases not matched to a gene: 8. Germline values: CDR1 MNHNS, CDR2 SASEGT. The length of the CDR3 is 14 residues. The chain's CDR3 is CASSPQGVRETQYF. The CDR3, as DNA: TGTGCCAGCAGCCCACAGGGGGTACGTGAGACCCAGTACTTC.

The chain combines TRBV5-5 with TRBJ1-2; D is unclear. The V end was cut by 0 bases, the J end by 2 bases, with 5 bases between. The germline gives CDR1 SGHKS, CDR2 YYEKEE (reference sequence). The CDR3 contains 13 residues. CDR3 in amino acids: CASSLEANYGYTF. DNA of the CDR3: TGTGCCAGCAGCTTGGAAGCGAACTATGGCTACACCTTC.